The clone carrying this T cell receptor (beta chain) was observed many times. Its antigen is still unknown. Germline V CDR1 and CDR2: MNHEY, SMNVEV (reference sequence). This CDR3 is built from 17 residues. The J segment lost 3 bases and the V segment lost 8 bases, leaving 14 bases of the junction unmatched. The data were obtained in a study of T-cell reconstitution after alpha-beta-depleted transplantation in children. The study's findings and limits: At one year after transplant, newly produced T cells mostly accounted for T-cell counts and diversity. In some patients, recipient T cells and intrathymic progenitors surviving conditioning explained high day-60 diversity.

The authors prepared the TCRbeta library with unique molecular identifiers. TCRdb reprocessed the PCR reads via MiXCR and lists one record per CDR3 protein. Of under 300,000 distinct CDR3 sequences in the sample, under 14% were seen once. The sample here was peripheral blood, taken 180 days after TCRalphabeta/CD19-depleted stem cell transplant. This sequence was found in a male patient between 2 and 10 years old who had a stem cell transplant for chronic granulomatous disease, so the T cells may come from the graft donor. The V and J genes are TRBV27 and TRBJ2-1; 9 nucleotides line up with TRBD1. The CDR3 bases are TGTGCCAGCCGGCGCTCCGTGACAGGGGGGATCTACAATGAGCAGTTCTTC. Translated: CASRRSVTGGIYNEQFF.